This T cell receptor (beta chain) was recovered during a study of shared clonotypes between healthy human individuals. Regarding the study as a whole: Non-shared clonotypes showed lower generation probabilities than clonotypes common to all four donors.

V lost 5 bases and J lost 0, with 12 bases in between. CDR1 is SGHRS, CDR2 YFSETQ, per germline. The CDR3 totals 14 residues. In regard to this clone: Its antigen is still unknown.

The data were produced by immunoSEQ multiplex PCR, yet TCRdb's version contains in-frame clones alone and is incomplete. The sample has about 1 million clones; under 80% are singletons. The source is a man between 18 and 29 years old in good health. The sequenced material came from memory CD4+ T cells sorted from blood. The subset is: CD45RA-negative fraction. The chain uses TRBV5-1 and TRBJ2-7, with D hard to call. CDR3 region: CASRDGLLSYEQYF. The CDR3 nucleotides read TGCGCCAGCAGAGATGGCCTACTCTCCTACGAGCAGTACTTC.